Presented here are 22 T cell receptor beta chains from one specimen sequenced in a study of response to subunit inactivated influenza vaccine. One entry per CDR3 protein results from TCRdb running MiXCR on the RT-PCR reads. This table holds 550,000 to 800,000 distinct CDR3 sequences, 15% to 17% found once. The specimen was PBMCs from blood, collected less than 13 days after vaccination. Source of these receptors: a man aged 50-59 years who received an inactivated influenza vaccine.

This chain uses TRBV6-2 or TRBV6-3 with TRBJ2-1, with D possibly matching TRBD2 (6 bases). V was pared by 7 bases and J by 0 bases, with 10 bases between. The CDR3 loop spans 14 amino acids. From germline, CDR1 is MNHEY and CDR2 SVGEGT. CDR3 amino acids: CASKEDYSYNEQFF. CDR3 coding DNA: TGTGCCAGCAAGGAGGACTACTCCTACAATGAGCAGTTCTTC.

Many counts were recorded for this clonotype. The rearrangement links TRBV20-1 to TRBJ2-2; D assignment may be TRBD1 or TRBD2 (5 bases each). Germline CDR1 reads DFQATT; CDR2 reads SNEGSKA (reference sequence). V lost 3 bases and J 3 bases, leaving 14 bases between the germline ends. This CDR3 spans 15 amino acids. The CDR3 protein is CSASSGTLDTGELFF. CDR3 DNA sequence: TGCAGTGCTAGCTCCGGGACCCTGGACACCGGGGAGCTGTTTTTT.

This clonotype has more than one count but fewer than ten. The J gene is TRBJ1-6, the V gene TRBV20-1, with D hard to call. This CDR3 has 12 residues. The germline CDR1 and CDR2 sequences are DFQATT and SNEGSKA (reference sequence). Trimming left V 3 bases short and J 5 bases short, with 5 bases between. CDR3 coding DNA: TGCAGTGCTAGCAGTAATAATTCACCCCTCCACTTT. It specifies CSASSNNSPLHF.

This clonotype showed up just a few times. No DNA is shown, since the ends of the CDR3 on it are uncertain; the CDR3 is the one TCRdb lists. J is TRBJ1-4 and V is TRBV11-2. The CDR3 is made up of 14 amino acids, end residues included. Germline V lookup: CDR1 SGHAT, CDR2 FQNNGV. The CDR3 here is CASSLDVGPDELFF.

Many counts were recorded for this clonotype. The V call is TRBV12-3 or TRBV12-4, the J call TRBJ1-4, with TRBD1 identical over 7 bases. V trimming: 6 bases; J trimming: 10 bases; junction bases outside the gene matches: 11. This CDR3 spans 14 amino acids. The CDR3 spells CASSPGTVDGKLFF. The CDR3 nucleotides read TGTGCCAGCAGCCCCGGGACAGTTGACGGAAAACTGTTTTTT.

This clonotype was seen a few times. The chain combines TRBV6-2 or TRBV6-3 with TRBJ2-5; TRBD2 matches 8 bases. CDR1 and CDR2 (germline): MNHEY, SVGEGT. CDR3 length equals 17 residues. V shed 4 bases and J 2 bases; nucleotides not matched to a gene: 12. The CDR3 DNA is TGTGCCAGCAGTTTGACGGGGGGGCGAGTATGGCAAGAGACCCAGTACTTC. Translated, it gives CASSLTGGRVWQETQYF.

This clonotype turned up a few times. The gene calls are TRBV5-1 and TRBJ2-1; 9 bases agree with TRBD2. Germline trimming cut 4 bases from V and 10 bases from J; bases unmatched to any gene: 15. Germline lookup yields CDR1 SGHRS and CDR2 YFSETQ. CDR3 length: 16 amino acids. For the CDR3, the DNA is TGCGCCAGCAGCCATCGGATCCGTAGGCGGGAGGGCGAGCAGTTCTTC. The encoded protein is CASSHRIRRREGEQFF.

This clonotype came up a few times. The V and J genes are TRBV6-1 and TRBJ2-7; maybe TRBD2 (5 bases). Germline V gene lookup returns CDR1 MNHNS and CDR2 SASEGT. V was trimmed by 6 bases and J by 1 base, leaving 16 bases between them. This CDR3 region has 15 residues. The CDR3 DNA sequence: TGTGCCAGCAGCCACGGACTTCCCGGGTCCTACGAGCAGTACTTC. As protein: CASSHGLPGSYEQYF.

V usage is TRBV5-1 and J usage is TRBJ1-2; 9 bases align to TRBD1. The junction had 5 bases not matched to a gene; V was cut back by 3 bases and J by 5 bases. The CDR3 has 14 residues. The germline V gene has CDR1 SGHRS and CDR2 YFSETQ. CDR3 amino acids: CASSSTDRGYGYTF. The CDR3, as DNA: TGCGCCAGCAGCTCCACCGACAGGGGGTATGGCTACACCTTC.

In this sample, this clonotype turned up many times. V usage is TRBV9 and J usage is TRBJ1-4; no clear D gene. Germline CDR1 and CDR2: SGDLS and YYNGEE. V was shortened by 3 bases and J by 0 bases, with 12 bases between the two germline ends. This CDR3 is 16 amino acids long. The CDR3, as DNA: TGTGCCAGCAGCGAGACGGACGGTGCAACTAATGAAAAACTGTTTTTT. This encodes CASSETDGATNEKLFF.

The chain links TRBV20-1 to TRBJ2-5, with D maybe TRBD2 (6 bases). Between the trimmed V and J ends, which lost 2 bases and 2 bases, there was a span of 9 bases. Looked up from germline, CDR1 is DFQATT and CDR2 is SNEGSKA (reference sequence). The CDR3 is 13 residues long. The DNA for the CDR3 is TGCAGTGCTAGAAAGGCGGGACAAGAGACCCAGTACTTC. Its translation: CSARKAGQETQYF.

This clonotype was recorded a few times. The chain links TRBV4-3 to TRBJ2-5; 8 bases are a match to TRBD2. J gave up 5 bases and V 1 base, and 12 bases lay outside the gene matches. The CDR3 is 17 amino acids. Germline-derived CDR1 and CDR2 are LGHNA and YSLEER. The CDR3 DNA reads TGCGCCAGCAGCCAAGTTGGGAGCGGGAGACGCGGGGAGACCCAGTACTTC. Its protein is CASSQVGSGRRGETQYF.

This clonotype was detected a few times. The J gene is TRBJ2-1, the V gene TRBV19, with 9 bases identical to TRBD2. The germline gives CDR1 LNHDA, CDR2 SQIVND (reference sequence). The CDR3 runs 15 residues. The V and J ends lost 1 base and 4 bases, in that order; junction bases with no gene match: 2. CDR3 region: CASSIASGTYNEQFF. DNA for the CDR3: TGTGCCAGTAGTATAGCTAGCGGGACGTACAATGAGCAGTTCTTC.

The sample holds a few counts of this clonotype. The chain carries TRBV2 and TRBJ2-1, with D perhaps matching TRBD1 (5 bases). Trimming cost V 6 bases and J 6 bases, with 18 bases left between them. Germline loops: CDR1 SNHLY, CDR2 FYNNEI. This CDR3 is 15 amino acids long. The CDR3 region is CASRKADRTPNEQFF. In DNA, the CDR3 is TGTGCCAGCAGGAAGGCCGACAGAACCCCCAATGAGCAGTTCTTC.

The chain is built from TRBV19 and TRBJ2-7, with TRBD2 identical over 9 bases. Germline CDR1 and CDR2: LNHDA and SQIVND (reference sequence). V was clipped by 3 bases and J by 8 bases; unmatched bases: 5. The CDR3 is 13 amino acids. This CDR3 reads CASSISLAGQQYF. The CDR3 DNA reads as TGTGCCAGTAGTATCAGTCTAGCGGGGCAGCAGTACTTC. Full variable domain (remainder filled in from reference TRBV19 and TRBJ2-7): DGGITQSPKYLFRKEGQNVTLSCEQNLNHDAMYWYRQDPGQGLRLIYYSQIVNDFQKGDIAEGYSVSREKKESFPLTVTSAQKNPTAFYLCASSISLAGQQYFGPGTRLTVT.

A few counts support this clonotype. The V call is TRBV10-3, the J call TRBJ2-2; the match to TRBD2 covers 10 bases. The CDR3 has 17 residues. CDR1 and CDR2 from the germline V gene are ENHRY and SYGVKD. Germline trimming cut 4 bases from V and 1 base from J; bases unmatched to any gene: 6. CDR3 loop: CAISAASGGGNTGELFF. DNA of the CDR3: TGTGCCATCAGTGCGGCTAGCGGGGGAGGGAACACCGGGGAGCTGTTTTTT.

There are a few counts of this clonotype. V and J are TRBV10-3 and TRBJ1-5; D may be TRBD1 (5 bases). CDR1 ENHRY and CDR2 SYGVKD come from the germline V gene. V lost 9 bases to trimming and J lost 5 bases, with 17 bases between them. CDR3 length: 14 amino acids. In nucleotides, the CDR3 is TGTGCCATTGGGGACTTAGCGGGCGATCAGCCCCAGCATTTT. This encodes CAIGDLAGDQPQHF.

This clonotype was seen only a few times. J is TRBJ2-1 and V is TRBV28; no reliable D call. This CDR3 contains 18 residues. Germline V lookup: CDR1 MDHEN, CDR2 SYDVKM. The V end lost 2 bases, the J end lost 7 bases, and 24 bases lay between the germline ends. The CDR3 is CASSLGSTKRPMRNEQFF. The CDR3 nucleotides are TGTGCCAGCAGTTTAGGATCTACTAAGCGACCCATGCGGAATGAGCAGTTCTTC.

The chain has TRBV6-5 and TRBJ2-7; 10 positions agree with TRBD1. The CDR3 covers 17 residues. Germline trimming cut 0 bases from V and 2 bases from J; bases unmatched to any gene: 7. Per the germline V gene, CDR1 is MNHEY and CDR2 is SVGAGI. The CDR3 reads CASSYSLSGTGAYEQYF. The CDR3, as DNA: TGTGCCAGCAGTTACTCATTATCCGGGACAGGGGCCTACGAGCAGTACTTC.

There are a few counts of this clonotype. The genes are TRBV7-2 and TRBJ2-7; 7 bases agree with TRBD1. V gave up 5 bases and J gave up 7 bases; unmatched junction bases: 11. The CDR3 consists of 14 residues. Germline V gene sequence: CDR1 SGHTA, CDR2 FQGNSA. The CDR3 sequence: CASSLGQAVREQYF. The CDR3 DNA reads as TGTGCCAGCAGCCTAGGACAGGCCGTCAGGGAGCAGTACTTC.

This clonotype was picked up a small number of times. CDR3 loop: CASSLAGGLTYETQYF. The CDR3 nucleotides are TGTGCCAGCAGTTTAGCGGGGGGGCTTACTTATGAGACCCAGTACTTC. The V call is TRBV6-5, the J call TRBJ2-5, with 11 bases fitting TRBD2. Germline CDR1 and CDR2: MNHEY and SVGAGI. The CDR3 loop spans 16 amino acids. V dropped 4 bases and J dropped 5; count of bases not matched to a gene: 9.

V usage is TRBV20-1 and J usage is TRBJ2-7, with 11 bases identical to TRBD2. The V gene's germline CDR1 is DFQATT and CDR2 SNEGSKA (reference sequence). The CDR3 loop spans 14 amino acids. J was trimmed by 3 bases and V by 0 bases; bases with no gene match: 1. The CDR3 region has the DNA TGCAGTGCTAGAGAACTAGCGGGGGTCTACGAGCAGTACTTC. It specifies CSARELAGVYEQYF.